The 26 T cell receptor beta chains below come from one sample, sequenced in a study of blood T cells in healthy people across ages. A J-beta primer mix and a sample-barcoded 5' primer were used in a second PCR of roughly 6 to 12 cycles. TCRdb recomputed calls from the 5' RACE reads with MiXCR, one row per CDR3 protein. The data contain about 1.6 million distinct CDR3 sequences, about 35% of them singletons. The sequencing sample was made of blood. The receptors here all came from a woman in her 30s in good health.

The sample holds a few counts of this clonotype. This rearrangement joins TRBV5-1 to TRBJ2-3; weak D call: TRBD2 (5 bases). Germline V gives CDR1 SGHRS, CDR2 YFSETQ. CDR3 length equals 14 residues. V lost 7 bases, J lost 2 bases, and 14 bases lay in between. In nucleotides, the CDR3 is TGCGCCAGCTCCAAGGGAGCGTTCACAGATACGCAGTATTTT. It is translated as CASSKGAFTDTQYF.

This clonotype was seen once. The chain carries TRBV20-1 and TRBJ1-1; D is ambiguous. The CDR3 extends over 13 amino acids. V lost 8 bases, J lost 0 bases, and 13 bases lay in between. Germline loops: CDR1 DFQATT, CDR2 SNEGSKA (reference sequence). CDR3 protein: CSTADNMNTEAFF. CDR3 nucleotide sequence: TGCAGTACAGCCGATAACATGAACACTGAAGCTTTCTTT.

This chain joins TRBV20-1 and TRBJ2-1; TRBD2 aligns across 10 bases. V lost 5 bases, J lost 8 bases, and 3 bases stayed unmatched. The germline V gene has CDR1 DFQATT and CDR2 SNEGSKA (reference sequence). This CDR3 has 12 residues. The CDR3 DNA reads TGCAGTGCTGCTAGCGGGAGCTATGAGCAGTTCTTC. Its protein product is CSAASGSYEQFF.

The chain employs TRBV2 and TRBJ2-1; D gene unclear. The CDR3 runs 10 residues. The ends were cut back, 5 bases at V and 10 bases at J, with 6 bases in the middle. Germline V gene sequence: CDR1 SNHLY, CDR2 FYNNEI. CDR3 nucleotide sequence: TGTGCCAGCAGTACCATGGAGCAGTTCTTC. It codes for CASSTMEQFF.

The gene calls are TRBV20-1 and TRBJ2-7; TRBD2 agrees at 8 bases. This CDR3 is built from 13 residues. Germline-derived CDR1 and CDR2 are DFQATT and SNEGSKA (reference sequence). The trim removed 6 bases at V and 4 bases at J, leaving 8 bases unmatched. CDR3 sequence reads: CSASPASGYEQYF. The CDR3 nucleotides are TGCAGTGCCTCGCCAGCTAGCGGGTACGAGCAGTACTTC.

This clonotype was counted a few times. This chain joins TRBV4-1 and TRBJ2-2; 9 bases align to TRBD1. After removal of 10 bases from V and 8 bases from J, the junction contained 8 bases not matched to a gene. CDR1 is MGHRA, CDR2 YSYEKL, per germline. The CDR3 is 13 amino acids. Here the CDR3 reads CATKQGASGELFF. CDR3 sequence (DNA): TGCGCCACCAAACAGGGGGCGAGTGGGGAGCTGTTTTTT.

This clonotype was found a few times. CDR3 DNA: TGTGCCAGCAGTTACTCGAACGGGAACACTGAAGCTTTCTTT. Amino acids: CASSYSNGNTEAFF. This chain links TRBV6-5 with TRBJ1-1; unclear D gene. With 0 bases removed from V and 1 base from J, the gap between germline ends came to 6 bases. Germline CDR1 is MNHEY and CDR2 is SVGAGI. The CDR3 is made up of 14 amino acids.

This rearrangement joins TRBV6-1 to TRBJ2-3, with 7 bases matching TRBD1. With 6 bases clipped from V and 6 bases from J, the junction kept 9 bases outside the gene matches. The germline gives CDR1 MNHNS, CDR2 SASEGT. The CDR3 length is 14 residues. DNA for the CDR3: TGTGCCAGCAGGCGAGGACAGGTGGGGGATACGCAGTATTTT. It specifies CASRRGQVGDTQYF.

CDR3 region: CSAADGTSAYEQYF. The CDR3 bases are TGCAGTGCCGCTGATGGGACTAGCGCCTACGAGCAGTACTTC. This rearrangement joins TRBV20-1 to TRBJ2-7, with 10 bases that match TRBD2. CDR3 length equals 14 residues. Losses at the gene ends were 6 bases for V and 2 bases for J; bases not matched to a gene: 7. Per germline, CDR1 DFQATT and CDR2 SNEGSKA (reference sequence).

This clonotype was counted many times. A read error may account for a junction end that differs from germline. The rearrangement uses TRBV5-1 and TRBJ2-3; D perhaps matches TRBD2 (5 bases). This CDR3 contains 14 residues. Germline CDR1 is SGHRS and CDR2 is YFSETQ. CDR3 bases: TGTGCCAGCAGTTTTACGGGATCCACAGATACGCAGTATTTT. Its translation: CASSFTGSTDTQYF.

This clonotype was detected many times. This CDR3 reads CSAPLAGVTYEQYF. CDR3 nucleotides: TGCAGTGCTCCGTTAGCGGGGGTCACCTACGAGCAGTACTTC. The V gene is TRBV20-1, the J gene TRBJ2-7; TRBD2 matches at 9 bases. CDR3 length: 14 residues. V shed 5 bases, J shed 2 bases, and the junction held 7 bases outside the gene matches. Looked up from germline, CDR1 is DFQATT and CDR2 is SNEGSKA (reference sequence).

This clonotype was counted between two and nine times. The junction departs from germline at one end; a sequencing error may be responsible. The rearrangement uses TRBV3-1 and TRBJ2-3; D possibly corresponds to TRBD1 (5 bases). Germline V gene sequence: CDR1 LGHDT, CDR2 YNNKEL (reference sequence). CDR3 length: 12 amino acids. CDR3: CASSYSRDKQYF. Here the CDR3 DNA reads TGTGCCAGCAGCTACAGCAGGGATAAGCAGTATTTT.

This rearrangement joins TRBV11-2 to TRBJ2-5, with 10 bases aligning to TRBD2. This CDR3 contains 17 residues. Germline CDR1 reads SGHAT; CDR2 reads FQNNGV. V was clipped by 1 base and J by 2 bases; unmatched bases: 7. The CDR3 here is CASSLVGSGGPQETQYF. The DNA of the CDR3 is TGTGCCAGCAGCTTAGTCGGTAGCGGGGGGCCACAAGAGACCCAGTACTTC.

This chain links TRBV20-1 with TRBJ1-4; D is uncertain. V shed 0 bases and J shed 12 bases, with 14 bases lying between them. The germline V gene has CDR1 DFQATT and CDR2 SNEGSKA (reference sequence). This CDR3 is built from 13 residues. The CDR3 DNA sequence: TGCAGTGCTAGAGAAGGCAATACGGAAGAACTGTTTTTT. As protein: CSAREGNTEELFF.

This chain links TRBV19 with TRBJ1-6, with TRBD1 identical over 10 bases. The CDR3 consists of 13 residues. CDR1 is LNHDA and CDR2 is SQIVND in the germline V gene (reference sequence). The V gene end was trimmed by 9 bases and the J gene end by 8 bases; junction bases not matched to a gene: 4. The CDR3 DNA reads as TGTGCCAGCGGACAGGGGGAATATTCACCCCTCCACTTT. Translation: CASGQGEYSPLHF. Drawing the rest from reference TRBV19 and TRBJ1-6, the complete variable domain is DGGITQSPKYLFRKEGQNVTLSCEQNLNHDAMYWYRQDPGQGLRLIYYSQIVNDFQKGDIAEGYSVSREKKESFPLTVTSAQKNPTAFYLCASGQGEYSPLHFGNGTRLTVT.

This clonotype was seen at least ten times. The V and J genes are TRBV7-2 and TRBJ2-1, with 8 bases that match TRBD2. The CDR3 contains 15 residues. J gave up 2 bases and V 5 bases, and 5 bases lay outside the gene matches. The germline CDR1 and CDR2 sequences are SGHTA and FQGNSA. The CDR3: CASSRGLGAYNEQFF. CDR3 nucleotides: TGTGCCAGCAGCCGGGGACTAGGGGCCTACAATGAGCAGTTCTTC.

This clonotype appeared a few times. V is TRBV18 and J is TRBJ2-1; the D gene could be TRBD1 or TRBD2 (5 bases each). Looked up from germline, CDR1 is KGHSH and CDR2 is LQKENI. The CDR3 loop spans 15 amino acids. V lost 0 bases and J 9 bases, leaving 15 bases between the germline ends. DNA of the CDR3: TGTGCCAGCTCACCACCTGGGACGACCCGGGTTGAGCAGTTCTTC. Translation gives CASSPPGTTRVEQFF.

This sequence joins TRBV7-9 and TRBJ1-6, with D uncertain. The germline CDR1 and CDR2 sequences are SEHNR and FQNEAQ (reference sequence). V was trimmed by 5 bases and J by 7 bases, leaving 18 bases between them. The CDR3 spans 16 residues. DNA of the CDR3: TGTGCCAGCAGCCCCGTCGCCAGGCACCAAAATTCACCCCTCCACTTT. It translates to CASSPVARHQNSPLHF. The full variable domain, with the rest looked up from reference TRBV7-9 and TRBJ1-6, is DTGVSQNPRHKITKRGQNVTFRCDPISEHNRLYWYRQTLGQGPEFLTYFQNEAQLEKSRLLSDRFSAERPKGSFSTLEIQRTEQGDSAMYLCASSPVARHQNSPLHFGNGTRLTVT.

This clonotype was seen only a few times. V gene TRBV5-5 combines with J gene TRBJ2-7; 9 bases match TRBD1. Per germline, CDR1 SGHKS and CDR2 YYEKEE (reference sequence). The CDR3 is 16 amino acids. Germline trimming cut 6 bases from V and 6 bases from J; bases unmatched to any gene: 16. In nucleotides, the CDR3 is TGTGCCAGCACCCGGGACAGGGCCCCCTGGTCGGCCGAGCAGTACTTC. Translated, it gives CASTRDRAPWSAEQYF.

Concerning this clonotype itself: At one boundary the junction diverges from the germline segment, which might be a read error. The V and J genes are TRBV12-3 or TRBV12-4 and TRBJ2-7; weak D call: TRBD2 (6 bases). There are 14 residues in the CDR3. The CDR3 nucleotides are TGTGCCGGCAGCATCGGAGGGAGCACCTACGAGCAGTACTTC. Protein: CAGSIGGSTYEQYF.

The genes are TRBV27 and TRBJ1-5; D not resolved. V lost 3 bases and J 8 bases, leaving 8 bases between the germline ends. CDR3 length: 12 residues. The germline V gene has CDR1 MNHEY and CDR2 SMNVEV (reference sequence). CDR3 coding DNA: TGTGCCAGCAGTTTCCCTGAGGAGCCCCAGCATTTT. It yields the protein CASSFPEEPQHF.

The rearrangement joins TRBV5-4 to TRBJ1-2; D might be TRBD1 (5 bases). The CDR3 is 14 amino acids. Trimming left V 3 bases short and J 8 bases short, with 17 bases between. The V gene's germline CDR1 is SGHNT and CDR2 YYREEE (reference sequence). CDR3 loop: CASSSRLWGRGYTF. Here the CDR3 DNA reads TGTGCCAGCAGCTCCCGCTTATGGGGCAGAGGCTACACCTTC.

The CDR3 bases are TGCGCCAGCAGCCAAGTTCAAACCGGGACGAAAACCTACGAGCAGTACTTC. Encoded protein: CASSQVQTGTKTYEQYF. V gene TRBV4-1 combines with J gene TRBJ2-7, with D perhaps given as TRBD1 or TRBD2 (5 bases each). V was clipped by 1 base and J by 2 bases, with 18 bases between them. Germline V CDR1 and CDR2: MGHRA, YSYEKL. The CDR3 spans 17 residues.

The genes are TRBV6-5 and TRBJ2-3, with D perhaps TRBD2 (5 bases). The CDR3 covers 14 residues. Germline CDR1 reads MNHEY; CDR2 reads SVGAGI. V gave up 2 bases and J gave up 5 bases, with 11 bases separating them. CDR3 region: CASSYGSNGDTQYF. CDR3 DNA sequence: TGTGCCAGCAGTTACGGGAGTAACGGAGATACGCAGTATTTT.

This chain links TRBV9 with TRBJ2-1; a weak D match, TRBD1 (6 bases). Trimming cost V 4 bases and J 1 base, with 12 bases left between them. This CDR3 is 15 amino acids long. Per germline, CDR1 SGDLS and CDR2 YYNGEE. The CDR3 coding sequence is TGTGCCAGCAGCATCCGACAGGAATCCTACAATGAGCAGTTCTTC. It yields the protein CASSIRQESYNEQFF.

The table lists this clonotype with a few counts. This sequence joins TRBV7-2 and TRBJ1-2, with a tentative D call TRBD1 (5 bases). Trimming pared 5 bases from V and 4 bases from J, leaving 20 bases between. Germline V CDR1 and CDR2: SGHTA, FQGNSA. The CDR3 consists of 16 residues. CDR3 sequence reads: CASSKYISGASYGYTF. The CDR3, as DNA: TGTGCCAGCAGCAAATACATTTCCGGGGCAAGCTATGGCTACACCTTC. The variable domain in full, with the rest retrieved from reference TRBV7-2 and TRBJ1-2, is GAGVSQSPSNKVTEKGKDVELRCDPISGHTALYWYRQSLGQGLEFLIYFQGNSAPDKSGLPSDRFSAERTGGSVSTLTIQRTQQEDSAVYLCASSKYISGASYGYTFGSGTRLTVV.